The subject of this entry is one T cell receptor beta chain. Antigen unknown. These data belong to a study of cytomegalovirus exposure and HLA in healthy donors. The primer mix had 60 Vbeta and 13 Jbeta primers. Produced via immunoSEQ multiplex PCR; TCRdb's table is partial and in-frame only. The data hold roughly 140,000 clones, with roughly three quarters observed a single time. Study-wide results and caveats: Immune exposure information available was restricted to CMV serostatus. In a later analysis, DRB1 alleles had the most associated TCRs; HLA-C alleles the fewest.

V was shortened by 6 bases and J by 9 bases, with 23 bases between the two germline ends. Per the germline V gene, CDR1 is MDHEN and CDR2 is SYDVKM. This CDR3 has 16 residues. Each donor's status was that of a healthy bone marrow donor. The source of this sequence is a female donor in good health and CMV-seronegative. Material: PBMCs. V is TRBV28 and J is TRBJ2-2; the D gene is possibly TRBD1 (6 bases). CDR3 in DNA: TGTGCCAGCAGACCTCCTCGGGCCAGGGGAGACCGGGAGCTGTTTTTT. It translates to CASRPPRARGDRELFF.